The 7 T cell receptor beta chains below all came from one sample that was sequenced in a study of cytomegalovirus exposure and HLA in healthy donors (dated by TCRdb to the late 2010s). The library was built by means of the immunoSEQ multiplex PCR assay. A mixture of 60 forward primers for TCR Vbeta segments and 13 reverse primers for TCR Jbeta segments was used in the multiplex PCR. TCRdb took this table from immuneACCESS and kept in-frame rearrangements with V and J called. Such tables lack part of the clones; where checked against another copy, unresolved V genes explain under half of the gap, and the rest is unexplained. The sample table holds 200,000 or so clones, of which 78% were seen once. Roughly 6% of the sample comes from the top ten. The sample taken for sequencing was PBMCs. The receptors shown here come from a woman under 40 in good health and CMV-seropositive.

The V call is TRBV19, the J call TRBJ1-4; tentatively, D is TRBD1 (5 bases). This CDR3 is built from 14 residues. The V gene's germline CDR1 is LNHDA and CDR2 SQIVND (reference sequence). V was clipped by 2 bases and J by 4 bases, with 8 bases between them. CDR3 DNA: TGTGCCAGTAGTATACAGGGTGGTAATGAAAAACTGTTTTTT. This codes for CASSIQGGNEKLFF.

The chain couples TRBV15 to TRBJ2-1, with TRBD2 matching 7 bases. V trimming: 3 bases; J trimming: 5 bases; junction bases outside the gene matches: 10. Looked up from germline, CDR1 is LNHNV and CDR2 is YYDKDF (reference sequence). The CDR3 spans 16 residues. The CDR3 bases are TGTGCCACCAGCAGGTGGGGGGGACGACTAGACAATGAGCAGTTCTTC. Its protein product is CATSRWGGRLDNEQFF.

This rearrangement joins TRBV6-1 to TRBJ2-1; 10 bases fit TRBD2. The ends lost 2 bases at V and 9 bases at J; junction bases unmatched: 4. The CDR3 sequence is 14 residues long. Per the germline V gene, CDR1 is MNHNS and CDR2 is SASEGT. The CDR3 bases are TGTGCCAGCAGTGAACTAGCGGGAGCCAGTGAGCAGTTCTTC. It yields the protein CASSELAGASEQFF.

The CDR3 is CASSEGGMNTEAFF. In DNA form, the CDR3 reads TGTGCCAGCAGCGAAGGGGGAATGAACACTGAAGCTTTCTTT. The chain carries TRBV7-6 and TRBJ1-1; possible D gene TRBD1, 6 bases. The CDR3 is 14 amino acids. The V and J ends lost 5 bases and 0 bases respectively, with 10 bases between them. In germline, CDR1 is SGHVS, CDR2 FNYEAQ. The complete variable domain, with remaining parts taken from reference TRBV7-6 and TRBJ1-1, reads GAGVSQSPRYKVTKRGQDVALRCDPISGHVSLYWYRQALGQGPEFLTYFNYEAQQDKSGLPNDRFSAERPEGSISTLTIQRTEQRDSAMYRCASSEGGMNTEAFFGQGTRLTVV.

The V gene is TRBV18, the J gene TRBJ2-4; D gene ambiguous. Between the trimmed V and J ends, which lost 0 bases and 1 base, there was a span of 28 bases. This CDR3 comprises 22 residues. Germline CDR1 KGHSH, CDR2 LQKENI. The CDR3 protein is CASSPPYKSWLAFFLAKNIQYF. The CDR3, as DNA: TGTGCCAGCTCACCACCGTACAAATCCTGGCTTGCCTTTTTCCTTGCCAAAAACATTCAGTACTTC.

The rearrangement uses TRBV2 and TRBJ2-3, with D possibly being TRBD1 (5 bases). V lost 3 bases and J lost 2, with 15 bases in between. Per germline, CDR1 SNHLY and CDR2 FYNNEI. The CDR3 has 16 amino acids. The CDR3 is CASSDGVRATTDTQYF. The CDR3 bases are TGTGCCAGCAGTGATGGGGTCAGGGCTACCACAGATACGCAGTATTTT.

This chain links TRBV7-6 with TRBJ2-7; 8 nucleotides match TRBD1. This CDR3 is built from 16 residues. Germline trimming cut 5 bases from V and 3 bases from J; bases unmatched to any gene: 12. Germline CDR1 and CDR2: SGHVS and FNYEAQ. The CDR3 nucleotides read TGTGCCAGCAGCCCTAGCAAAGGACAGGGCAGCTACGAGCAGTACTTC. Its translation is CASSPSKGQGSYEQYF.